This T cell receptor beta chain was found in a study of technical replicates of blood from four donors. After removal of 4 bases from V and 6 bases from J, the junction contained 4 bases not matched to a gene. CDR3 length: 14 residues. Germline CDR1 is SGHAT and CDR2 is FQNNGV. This clone was recorded once. Only in-frame clones appear in the TCRdb table, and some are missing; sequencing was by immunoSEQ multiplex PCR. The repertoire holds about 93,000 clones, with 95% as singletons. This chain joins TRBV11-2 and TRBJ2-1; 9 positions agree with TRBD2. The specimen was T cells isolated from PBMCs. The sequence derives from a human donor in good health. CDR3 amino acids: CASSSAGGGNEQFF. The CDR3 bases are TGTGCCAGCAGCTCAGCGGGGGGCGGCAATGAGCAGTTCTTC. The variable domain in full, completed from reference TRBV11-2 and TRBJ2-1, reads EAGVAQSPRYKIIEKRQSVAFWCNPISGHATLYWYQQILGQGPKLLIQFQNNGVVDDSQLPKDRFSAERLKGVDSTLKIQPAKLEDSAVYLCASSSAGGGNEQFFGPGTRLTVL.